Each of the 8 T cell receptor beta chains below was sequenced from the same sample in a study of CD8 T cells in Susac syndrome. Random-hexamer reverse transcription was applied to about 0.5 to 1 ug RNA. TCRdb reprocessed the immunoSEQ multiplex PCR reads via MiXCR and lists one record per CDR3 protein. The repertoire holds approximately 190,000 distinct CDR3 sequences, with 90% to 95% as singletons. Sequenced sample: CD4+ T cells from PBMCs. The origin of the receptors is a human donor with multiple sclerosis.

CDR3 amino acids: CASSQDRNGEKLFF. As DNA, the CDR3 is TGTGCCAGCAGCCAAGATCGAAACGGGGAAAAACTGTTTTTT. This sequence joins TRBV4-2 and TRBJ1-4; D is uncertain. This CDR3 comprises 14 residues. Germline V gene sequence: CDR1 LGHNA, CDR2 YNFKEQ. The V and J ends lost 0 bases and 8 bases respectively, with 10 bases between them.

This sequence joins TRBV3-1 and TRBJ2-3, with D unresolved. V was trimmed by 1 base and J by 1 base, leaving 12 bases between them. This CDR3 has 16 residues. The germline V gene has CDR1 LGHDT and CDR2 YNNKEL (reference sequence). CDR3 residues: CASSQAPPGGTDTQYF. As DNA, the CDR3 is TGTGCCAGCAGCCAAGCCCCCCCCGGAGGCACAGATACGCAGTATTTT.

The chain joins TRBV20-1 to TRBJ2-5, with D unresolved. From germline, CDR1 is DFQATT and CDR2 SNEGSKA (reference sequence). The V end was cut by 6 bases, the J end by 3 bases, with 20 bases between. CDR3 length: 15 residues. The CDR3 protein is CSASSDIGRKETQYF. As DNA, the CDR3 is TGCAGTGCATCGTCCGATATCGGGCGGAAAGAGACCCAGTACTTC.

V and J are TRBV30 and TRBJ1-1; 8 positions agree with TRBD1. CDR3 length: 13 amino acids. CDR1 and CDR2 from the germline V gene are GTSNPN and SVGIG (reference sequence). Unmatched junction bases numbered 5, after V lost 4 bases and J lost 4 bases. The CDR3: CAWTLQGGTEAFF. Here the CDR3 DNA reads TGTGCCTGGACCCTACAGGGGGGCACTGAAGCTTTCTTT.

This chain uses TRBV4-2 with TRBJ2-1; possibly TRBD2 for D (5 bases). The CDR3 covers 17 residues. Deletions cut 0 bases from V and 0 bases from J, with 12 bases between. CDR1 and CDR2 from the germline V gene are LGHNA and YNFKEQ. CDR3 in DNA: TGTGCCAGCAGCCAAGACGGAAGGAGGCCCTCCTACAATGAGCAGTTCTTC. This encodes CASSQDGRRPSYNEQFF.

The genes are TRBV3-1 and TRBJ1-3; a possible D gene is TRBD1 (6 bases). CDR1 and CDR2 from the germline V gene are LGHDT and YNNKEL (reference sequence). Trimming shortened V by 2 bases and J by 0 bases, and 20 bases separated the two germline ends. The CDR3 sequence is 19 residues long. Here the CDR3 DNA reads TGTGCCAGCAGCCAATCAGGGGACGGACGGATAAGCTCTGGAAACACCATATATTTT. Translated: CASSQSGDGRISSGNTIYF.

This chain connects TRBV20-1 to TRBJ2-5; D unresolved. Deletions cut 0 bases from V and 5 bases from J, with 10 bases between. Germline CDR1 reads DFQATT; CDR2 reads SNEGSKA (reference sequence). CDR3 length: 13 amino acids. The CDR3 DNA is TGCAGTGCTAGAGATGGGCGCATGGAGACCCAGTACTTC. Translation: CSARDGRMETQYF.

The rearrangement joins TRBV29-1 to TRBJ1-1; D is uncertain. V was trimmed by 2 bases and J by 6 bases, leaving 13 bases between them. This CDR3 is built from 13 residues. Germline CDR1 SQVTM, CDR2 ANQGSEA. CDR3 bases: TGCAGCGTTGAACGCCCCCTTAACCCTGAAGCTTTCTTT. As protein: CSVERPLNPEAFF.